This T cell receptor beta chain emerged from a study of shared clonotypes between healthy human individuals. Study details: CD8 memory received one plate per donor, CD8 naive two, CD4 memory three and CD4 naive three. Study results and caveats: When compared with the clonotypes that were shared by all four sorted-subset donors, the non-shared clonotypes turned out to have lower generation probabilities. The sharing of 5% to 5.5% of naive CD4 clonotypes was seen across several donors.

A note on this clone: What it binds is unknown.

Method: immunoSEQ multiplex PCR; TCRdb's copy keeps in-frame clones and lacks some. The data show around 510,000 clones, with about 96% seen just once and about 0.068% held by the top ten. CDR3 size: 12 residues. The V end was cut by 6 bases, the J end by 2 bases, with 8 bases between. Germline V gene sequence: CDR1 MDHEN, CDR2 SYDVKM. The clonotype comes from a woman aged 25 to 39 in good health. V and J are TRBV28 and TRBJ2-7, with D perhaps TRBD1 or TRBD2 (5 bases each). Sequenced material: naive CD4+ T cells sorted from blood. As to subset: CD45RA+ positively selected. As DNA, the CDR3 is TGTGCCAGCAGGACGGGGCCCTACGAGCAGTACTTC. This codes for CASRTGPYEQYF.